Following are 19 T cell receptor beta chains from one sample sequenced in a study of B cell selection in AIRE deficiency. The sorted conventional CD4 T cells were gated as CD4+CD127+. Sequenced by immunoSEQ multiplex PCR; TCRdb stores in-frame clones only, minus some. The repertoire holds some 25,000 clones, approximately 97% seen once, with 0.2% to 0.25% in the top ten. Input material: conventional CD4+ T cells sorted from PBMCs. The receptor set was obtained from a human donor with AIRE deficiency.

The rearrangement uses TRBV19 and TRBJ2-1; the D call may be TRBD1 or TRBD2 (5 bases each). The CDR3 has 11 residues. Germline loops: CDR1 LNHDA, CDR2 SQIVND (reference sequence). The V end lost 4 bases, the J end lost 10 bases, and 8 bases lay between the germline ends. CDR3 in DNA: TGTGCCAGTAGTAGGGGACGGGAGCAGTTCTTC. Amino acids: CASSRGREQFF.

This chain joins TRBV25-1 and TRBJ2-3; 7 nucleotides agree with TRBD1. The junction had 10 bases not matched to a gene; V was cut back by 8 bases and J by 2 bases. This CDR3 has 15 residues. The germline gives CDR1 MGHDK, CDR2 SYGVNS. The CDR3 here is CASGKQGLATDTQYF. The DNA of the CDR3 is TGTGCCAGCGGAAAACAGGGGCTTGCCACAGATACGCAGTATTTT.

This clone has more than one count but fewer than ten. The chain carries TRBV6-6 and TRBJ1-5; 9 bases are shared with TRBD1. J lost 8 bases, V lost 6 bases, and 8 bases had no gene match. CDR1 and CDR2 from the germline V gene are MNHNY and SVGAGI (reference sequence). This CDR3 contains 14 residues. CDR3 nucleotides: TGTGCCAGCAGATTGGGACAGGGCGGGGAGCCCCAGCATTTT. Its protein is CASRLGQGGEPQHF.

The chain employs TRBV28 and TRBJ2-1; 10 bases are a match to TRBD2. The CDR3 extends over 20 amino acids. Germline V gene sequence: CDR1 MDHEN, CDR2 SYDVKM. Losses at the gene ends were 5 bases for V and 5 bases for J; bases not matched to a gene: 21. The CDR3 is CASSLLLTISSGGGDNEQFF. In DNA form, the CDR3 reads TGTGCCAGCAGTCTCCTTCTGACCATTTCTAGCGGGGGAGGCGACAATGAGCAGTTCTTC. Based on the CDR3 plus reference TRBV28 and TRBJ2-1, the full variable domain is DVKVTQSSRYLVKRTGEKVFLECVQDMDHENMFWYRQDPGLGLRLIYFSYDVKMKEKGDIPEGYSVSREKKERFSLILESASTNQTSMYLCASSLLLTISSGGGDNEQFFGPGTRLTVL.

This chain uses TRBV4-3 with TRBJ2-7; the D gene is possibly TRBD2 (6 bases). The CDR3 is 12 amino acids. Germline V CDR1 and CDR2: LGHNA, YSLEER. Trimming cost V 4 bases and J 4 bases, with 8 bases left between them. The CDR3 loop is CASSPGGYEQYF. The CDR3 nucleotides read TGCGCCAGCAGCCCCGGAGGGTACGAGCAGTACTTC.

The genes are TRBV12-5 and TRBJ2-7, with 9 bases fitting TRBD1. This CDR3 contains 14 residues. Germline V gene sequence: CDR1 LGHNT, CDR2 FRNRAP. The junction had 3 bases not matched to a gene; V was cut back by 4 bases and J by 2 bases. Here the CDR3 DNA reads TGTGCTAGTGGTTCCGGGACAGGGCCCTACGAGCAGTACTTC. This gives the protein CASGSGTGPYEQYF.

This chain uses TRBV6-6 with TRBJ1-5; TRBD1 might be the D (6 bases). CDR1 is MNHNY, CDR2 SVGAGI, per germline (reference sequence). Deletions cut 7 bases from V and 3 bases from J, with 10 bases between. The CDR3 runs to 13 residues. CDR3 sequence: CASTDRINQPQHF. For the CDR3, the DNA is TGTGCCAGCACGGACAGAATCAATCAGCCCCAGCATTTT.

The CDR3 reads CASSSEKLAGDTDTQYF. In DNA form, the CDR3 reads TGTGCCAGCAGCTCCGAGAAGCTAGCGGGGGACACAGATACGCAGTATTTT. The chain joins TRBV7-2 to TRBJ2-3; TRBD2 matches at 10 bases. With V trimmed by 4 bases and J by 2 bases, 9 bases remained unmatched. There are 17 residues in the CDR3. CDR1 and CDR2 (germline): SGHTA, FQGNSA. Based on the CDR3 plus reference TRBV7-2 and TRBJ2-3, the full variable domain is GAGVSQSPSNKVTEKGKDVELRCDPISGHTALYWYRQSLGQGLEFLIYFQGNSAPDKSGLPSDRFSAERTGGSVSTLTIQRTQQEDSAVYLCASSSEKLAGDTDTQYFGPGTRLTVL.

The V gene is TRBV7-8, the J gene TRBJ2-7; 7 bases match TRBD2. CDR3 size: 17 residues. Germline CDR1 reads SGHVS; CDR2 reads FQNEAQ. V lost 2 bases, J lost 1 base, and 11 bases stayed unmatched. The CDR3 is CASSLNRPRTRSYEQYF. DNA of the CDR3: TGTGCCAGCAGCTTAAATCGCCCCAGGACTAGATCCTACGAGCAGTACTTC.

This chain connects TRBV11-3 to TRBJ2-7, with 7 positions matching TRBD1. Germline CDR1 is SGHNT and CDR2 is YENEEA. CDR3 length equals 16 residues. V shed 1 base and J 0 bases; nucleotides not matched to a gene: 6. The CDR3 reads CASSLGGQESSYEQYF. The CDR3 DNA sequence: TGTGCCAGCAGCTTAGGCGGACAGGAGAGCTCCTACGAGCAGTACTTC.

This rearrangement joins TRBV7-9 to TRBJ2-3; 9 nucleotides align to TRBD2. Trimming removed 5 bases from V and 5 bases from J; junction bases left unmatched: 14. The CDR3 runs 17 residues. Germline V gene lookup returns CDR1 SEHNR and CDR2 FQNEAQ (reference sequence). This chain's CDR3 is CASSGDPGLASGDTQYF. CDR3 nucleotides: TGTGCCAGCAGCGGAGACCCGGGACTAGCATCTGGAGATACGCAGTATTTT.

This sequence joins TRBV11-1 and TRBJ2-7; perhaps TRBD2 as D (6 bases). Germline assignment: CDR1 SGHAT and CDR2 FQDESV (reference sequence). The V end lost 5 bases, the J end lost 4 bases, and 12 bases lay between the germline ends. CDR3 length: 13 amino acids. The CDR3 DNA reads TGTGCCAGCAGCGCGCGGGACGGTTACGAGCAGTACTTC. It yields the protein CASSARDGYEQYF.

V usage is TRBV6-6 and J usage is TRBJ2-2; the D is unclear. V lost 6 bases and J lost 0, with 5 bases in between. This CDR3 region has 13 residues. Germline V gene lookup returns CDR1 MNHNY and CDR2 SVGAGI (reference sequence). The DNA for the CDR3 is TGTGCCAGCAGAGGGACGAACACCGGGGAGCTGTTTTTT. Protein sequence: CASRGTNTGELFF.

The chain recombines TRBV5-7 with TRBJ1-1; D is undetermined. TRBV5-7 is an ORF; its function is uncertain. There are 16 residues in the CDR3. V lost 0 bases and J lost 7, with 19 bases in between. The CDR3 coding sequence is TGTGCCAGCAGCTTGGATAATGGGCACCTGAGTTGTGAAGCTTTCTTT. It codes for CASSLDNGHLSCEAFF.

The rearrangement links TRBV4-3 to TRBJ2-1, with TRBD2 matching 9 bases. V lost 2 bases to trimming and J lost 8 bases; unmatched junction nucleotides: 10. The length of the CDR3 is 16 residues. The V gene's germline CDR1 is LGHNA and CDR2 YSLEER. The CDR3 protein is CASSQTGLAITDEQFF. CDR3 sequence (DNA): TGCGCCAGCAGCCAAACGGGACTAGCAATCACCGATGAGCAGTTCTTC.

As regards this clone: The germline gene is not matched at one end of the junction; a read error may be the cause. V and J are TRBV7-2 and TRBJ1-5; D might be TRBD1 (5 bases). The CDR3 sequence is 15 residues long. Germline lookup yields CDR1 SGHTA and CDR2 FQGNSA. Written as DNA, the CDR3 is TGTGCCAGCAGCCGGACATACAATAGCAATCAGTCCCAGCATTTT. Amino acids: CASSRTYNSNQSQHF. Filled out from reference TRBV7-2 and TRBJ1-5, the complete variable domain reads GAGVSQSPSNKVTEKGKDVELRCDPISGHTALYWYRQSLGQGLEFLIYFQGNSAPDKSGLPSDRFSAERTGGSVSTLTIQRTQQEDSAVYLCASSRTYNSNQSQHFGDGTRLSIL.

The V and J genes are TRBV4-3 and TRBJ2-1; 8 bases align to TRBD2. V dropped 0 bases and J dropped 6; count of bases not matched to a gene: 10. Germline CDR1 is LGHNA and CDR2 is YSLEER. The CDR3 is made up of 17 amino acids. The CDR3: CASSQDAGGSLGNEQFF. The CDR3 DNA follows: TGCGCCAGCAGCCAAGACGCGGGGGGAAGTCTGGGCAATGAGCAGTTCTTC.

This chain connects TRBV4-3 to TRBJ2-7; 7 bases are a match to TRBD2. Trimming cost V 1 base and J 2 bases; bases outside gene matches: 8. This CDR3 has 16 amino acids. Germline V gene sequence: CDR1 LGHNA, CDR2 YSLEER. CDR3 coding DNA: TGCGCCAGCAGCCAAGTCCGGTTACTAGCGACCTACGAGCAGTACTTC. Protein sequence: CASSQVRLLATYEQYF.

The genes are TRBV19 and TRBJ2-3; no definite D call. V was pared by 3 bases and J by 2 bases, with 18 bases between. Germline CDR1 reads LNHDA; CDR2 reads SQIVND (reference sequence). The CDR3 runs 17 residues. CDR3 DNA: TGTGCCAGTAGTATGCGATTGGTGACCTACTACACAGATACGCAGTATTTT. Translated: CASSMRLVTYYTDTQYF.